The 9 T cell receptor beta chains below were found in one sample sequenced in a study of T cell responses to AZD1222 COVID-19 vaccine. The table came from immunoSEQ multiplex PCR; TCRdb's copy has only in-frame clones and leaves some out. The top ten hold roughly 20% of the sample, which has 35,000 to 55,000 clones, just under 80% seen once. Sequencing used peripheral blood, obtained 28 days after the second dose of the MenACWY control vaccine. All receptors derive from an adult who received the MenACWY meningococcal vaccine as a control.

The V call is TRBV30, the J call TRBJ1-2; D is ambiguous. CDR3 length: 13 amino acids. The germline V gene encodes CDR1 GTSNPN and CDR2 SVGIG (reference sequence). Deletions cut 0 bases from V and 1 base from J, with 6 bases between. The CDR3 spells CAWSVTDNYGYTF. The CDR3 nucleotides read TGTGCCTGGAGTGTAACAGATAACTATGGCTACACCTTC.

The chain joins TRBV5-1 to TRBJ1-2, with no clear D. Trimming left V 4 bases short and J 5 bases short, with 18 bases between. The CDR3 totals 15 residues. Looked up from germline, CDR1 is SGHRS and CDR2 is YFSETQ. The CDR3 region is CASSPLNTREYGYTF. The DNA of the CDR3 is TGCGCCAGCAGCCCGCTCAACACGAGGGAATATGGCTACACCTTC. Filled out from reference TRBV5-1 and TRBJ1-2, the complete variable domain reads KAGVTQTPRYLIKTRGQQVTLSCSPISGHRSVSWYQQTPGQGLQFLFEYFSETQRNKGNFPGRFSGRQFSNSRSEMNVSTLELGDSALYLCASSPLNTREYGYTFGSGTRLTVV.

CDR3 residues: CASRSGTTEAFF. DNA of the CDR3: TGTGCCAGCAGGTCAGGGACCACTGAAGCTTTCTTT. The rearrangement joins TRBV7-8 to TRBJ1-1; tentatively, D is TRBD1 (5 bases). Germline CDR1 SGHVS, CDR2 FQNEAQ. There are 12 residues in the CDR3. Trimming removed 6 bases at V and 4 bases at J, with 9 bases between.

This clone appeared once. J is TRBJ2-5 and V is TRBV28; 8 bases fit TRBD2. In germline, CDR1 is MDHEN, CDR2 SYDVKM. This CDR3 has 15 amino acids. Trimming removed 5 bases from V and 5 bases from J; junction bases left unmatched: 10. The DNA for the CDR3 is TGTGCCAGCAGTCCAAGCGGGAGTGTCAGTGAGACCCAGTACTTC. This encodes CASSPSGSVSETQYF.

This clone is medium-sized (0.01 to 0.1%) by share. The V call is TRBV3-1 (or the pseudogene TRBV3-2), the J call TRBJ2-7, with 9 bases matching TRBD2. The CDR3 contains 17 residues. The V gene's germline CDR1 is LGHDT and CDR2 YNNKEL (reference sequence). Trimming took 0 bases from V and 4 from J; bases not matched to a gene: 10. The CDR3 DNA reads TGTGCCAGCAGCCAAGATAAGGAGCGGGGGGCGCCTTACGAGCAGTACGTC. Its protein is CASSQDKERGAPYEQYV.

The rearrangement joins TRBV5-1 to TRBJ1-1; D is unresolved. The CDR3 sequence is 14 residues long. The V and J ends lost 4 bases and 3 bases respectively, with 13 bases between them. Germline loops: CDR1 SGHRS, CDR2 YFSETQ. CDR3 sequence (DNA): TGCGCCAGCAGCCTTTCCACCGCGTACACTGAAGCTTTCTTT. Amino acid sequence: CASSLSTAYTEAFF.

The V and J genes are TRBV12-2 and TRBJ2-1; the table's D call, TRBD2, was not checked against the DNA. TRBV12-2 is shown as a pseudogene. This CDR3 contains 19 residues. The DNA of the CDR3 is TGTGCAAGTCGCTACCTGACTAGCGCTAAGGGTAAGGTATACAATGAGCAGTTCTTC. Amino acids: CASRYLTSAKGKVYNEQFF.

The count of this clone is one. The V gene is TRBV5-1, the J gene TRBJ1-2; TRBD1 matches 11 bases. Germline V gene sequence: CDR1 SGHRS, CDR2 YFSETQ. Trimming removed 3 bases from V and 6 bases from J; junction bases left unmatched: 10. This CDR3 region has 16 residues. CDR3 region: CASSSDRGRVRNGYTF. DNA for the CDR3: TGCGCCAGCAGCTCGGACAGGGGGCGCGTAAGGAATGGCTACACCTTC.

This chain connects TRBV27 to TRBJ1-6; no firm D call. This CDR3 has 12 amino acids. Germline assignment: CDR1 MNHEY and CDR2 SMNVEV (reference sequence). V was trimmed by 6 bases and J by 11 bases, leaving 11 bases between them. CDR3: CASSRDGPPLHF. CDR3 DNA: TGTGCCAGCAGCCGCGACGGTCCACCCCTCCACTTT.